This TCR beta chain was captured by sequencing in a study of cytomegalovirus exposure and HLA in healthy donors listed by TCRdb under 2017. About the full investigation: An earlier analysis of 550 to 700 of the donors reported 250 to 350 Gb of sequence data and roughly 100 million unique TCR beta sequences from roughly 180 million T cells. An early release covering 500 to 750 HLA-typed donors comprised about 300 gigabases of sequencing data and around 85 million unique TCR sequences. Among the roughly 400 genotyped donors, approximately 77% belonged to the genetic ancestry cluster associated with self-reported Caucasian donors. The study aimed to test whether cataloging public T cell receptors could reveal signatures of past pathogen exposure. Using immunosequencing, the study profiled T cell repertoires from 500 to 800 subjects and related those repertoires to cytomegalovirus serostatus. In addition to the first cohort of about 650 subjects, a separate validation cohort of around 110 different subjects was used. High-throughput TCR immunosequencing, statistical association of individual TCRs with disease status, and machine learning were combined to predict cytomegalovirus infection status. A later analysis re-examined previously published TCR beta repertoires from 600 to 700 donors and added high-resolution HLA genotyping to investigate patterns of TCR occurrence. Rather than using new phenotypic data, the later analysis identified candidate immune exposures from TCR beta sequences and from how often those sequences occurred across donors. An earlier analysis of about 620 of the donors applied high-throughput TCR beta sequencing to assess whether each TCR beta V gene segment acted as functional or pseudogenic. Donor age, sex, ethnicity and CMV serostatus were compiled alongside the repertoire data. In a later genetic analysis, genome-wide SNP genotypes for about three fifths of the 666 donors were used, and that subset was treated as a discovery cohort. Every discovery cohort repertoire had been produced on one sequencing platform. HLA typing included class I and class II loci at four-digit resolution. Typing coverage differed by locus: A, B, C, DRB1 and DQB1 were typed in roughly 629-630 donors, DQA1 in 522, DPA1 in 600 to 610, and DPB1 in about 450. Because of strong linkage in the cohort, roughly five DR-DQ haplotypes were treated as single units for association and clustering. Among 300 to 500 genotyped donors of the cohort, an average of roughly 230,000 unique TCR beta nucleotide sequences was sequenced per donor, of which approximately 19% were non-productive.

V loses 8 bases of germline sequence and J loses 0 bases, and the interval between the two ends is 13 bases. Taken from the germline V gene, the CDR1 and CDR2 loops are WSHSY and SAAADI. The CDR3 covers 14 residues, taking in both the cysteine and the phenylalanine. The retained sequence is limited to the CDR3, 42 bases, with the frame set at the first base. Library preparation was by the immunoSEQ multiplex PCR assay. For the multiplex PCR, a mixture combining 60 forward primers for TCR Vbeta segments and 13 reverse primers for TCR Jbeta segments was used. Amplification of the CDR3 region of rearranged TCR beta genes was performed with a multiplex PCR assay on genomic DNA. The amplified TCR beta libraries were sequenced on the Illumina HiSeq System as 87-base-pair reads. The original pipeline was this. A later analysis tallied tens of millions of unique TCR beta chains across the roughly 610 repertoires, and around 12 million of those chains were shared by two or more donors. To remove PCR and sequencing errors, raw reads were error-corrected and collapsed into unique sequences using a nearest-neighbor algorithm that merged closely related sequences. V, D and J gene segments were assigned by aligning CDR3 sequences to IMGT reference sequences. For a sequence to be retained, at least a six-nucleotide match to both a V gene segment and a J gene segment was required. A rearrangement was called productive if the CDR3 had no stop codons and remained in frame with V and J, and every other rearrangement was called non-productive. CDR3 was defined by IMGT convention, running from the second conserved V-encoded cysteine to the conserved J-encoded phenylalanine. The earlier analysis of approximately 590 of the donors excluded any sequence lacking an unambiguous match to a single V gene segment. In an earlier analysis of some 590 of the donors, a V segment was called functional when productive rearrangements were above 56.7%, and segregating when the standard deviation between donors exceeded 5%. A statistical classification framework was built to diagnose cytomegalovirus status from the catalog of TCR beta chain sequences. In a later analysis, TCR nucleotide sequences were compared against IMGT/GENE-DB human TR gene sequences so that V and J genes could be assigned. In a later analysis, CDR3 sequences and most-parsimonious VDJ recombination scenarios were assigned using the TCRdist pipeline. In a later analysis, each TCR beta chain was defined by its CDR3 amino acid sequence together with its V-gene family, and reads without a unique V-gene family were excluded. In a later analysis, fewer than 650 highly shared, low-generation-probability nucleotide sequences were removed to address suspected cross-contamination and a sequencing artifact. For each public chain, a later analysis derived a clonal expansion index from normalized ranks of inferred template counts within each repertoire. In a later analysis, generation probabilities were computed using a VDJ recombination model fitted to out-of-frame rearrangements, and the results were checked against IGoR. Hypergeometric tests were used in a later analysis to score TCR-TCR, TCR-HLA and TCR-CMV co-occurrence, with a repertoire-size bias correction applied to the TCR pairs. False discovery rates were estimated in a later analysis by permuting HLA or CMV assignments 20 times. A later analysis grouped co-occurring TCRs with DBSCAN, adding TCRdist sequence similarity when clustering within HLA-allele-positive subsets. Repertoires with fewer than 30,000 or more than 120,000 public chains were left out of co-occurrence clustering, as were a handful of repertoires with anomalous nucleotide sharing. TCRdb took this table from immuneACCESS and kept in-frame rearrangements with V and J called. Such tables lack part of the clones; where checked against another copy, unresolved V genes explain under half of the gap, and the rest is unexplained. Clone size and V and J calls were adopted from that table, with D and trimming inferred from the DNA. The sample table contains 90,000 to 120,000 clones; only one count was recorded for roughly 9.1% of them. Approximately 6% of the sample lies in the top ten.

The cohort comprised 670 or so healthy bone marrow donors. At the time of sampling, all cohort members were nominally healthy, though unrecorded immune exposures were likely present. The donor was CMV seropositive and belonged to the group of 250 to 300 seropositive cohort members. A peripheral blood sample was provided by each donor, and peripheral blood mononuclear cells were used for TCR beta sequencing. Genomic DNA was extracted from the blood cell samples with the Qiagen DNeasy Blood Extraction Kit. Study-wide conclusions, independent of this receptor: Because counts were too low, about 18 rarely observed V segments, including chromosome 9 orphons, were excluded from the earlier analysis of under 650 of the donors. A later analysis found that most CMV-associated TCR beta chains appeared HLA-restricted, with HLA associations seemingly driven largely by CMV exposure. According to a later analysis, TCR association rates differed among HLA loci, with DRB1 alleles showing the most associated TCRs and HLA-C alleles showing the fewest. It was suggested by the authors that the approach could potentially be generalized to other disease states and immunological phenotypes. A further reported finding was that TCR beta sequences accurately predicted the HLA-A and HLA-B alleles for most subjects in the first cohort. Sequencing depth was assumed to be roughly uniform across donors in the presence/absence analyses, though that assumption may not hold. An earlier analysis of some 560 of the donors showed that most TCR beta V segments appeared in productive rearrangements either about 87% or about 30% of the time, which broadly matched IMGT annotations. HLA typing was unavailable for some donors at each locus, so association tests used only the typed subset. In this cohort, only TCR beta chains were sequenced, and detectable features were limited by the absence of alpha or paired-chain data. While some public TCRs were present in many individuals, most TCR sequences turned up only very rarely across donors. A group of highly shared sequence variants was considered likely to be a technical artifact of the sequencing pipeline. A later genetic analysis reported fewer N-insertions in productive TCRs among donors in an Asian-associated ancestry cluster than the roughly 620-donor mean. For the cohort, immune exposure information was limited to CMV serostatus. The 87-base-pair reads could not distinguish some IMGT-functional V segments, including TRBV6-2 and TRBV6-3, so those segments were excluded. Several of the top co-occurrence clusters appeared to be linked to parvovirus B19, influenza, CMV and Epstein-Barr virus, according to a later analysis. The classifier was reported to diagnose cytomegalovirus status with high specificity and sensitivity in both the original and validation cohorts. When HLA alleles, especially DR and DQ, strongly co-occurred, TCR associations were difficult to assign to individual alleles. A few of the identified cytomegalovirus-associated TCR beta chains were confirmed in vitro to be specific for cytomegalovirus antigens. Specific HLA alleles were associated with 15,000 to 20,000 TCR beta sequences at a false discovery rate of 0.05 in a later analysis. Correlated functional status among segregating V segments might be attributable to linkage disequilibrium, but an unknown experimental factor could not be ruled out. Compared with equally common non-associated chains, HLA-associated TCR beta chains in a later analysis were more clonally expanded and had lower generation probabilities. The study gave a list of 150 to 200 TCR beta chains associated with cytomegalovirus. A later genetic analysis associated a missense DCLRE1C variant with V-gene and J-gene trimming of TCR beta chains, and an independent cohort replicated the association.

This clone was seen a handful of times. Its antigen remains undetermined. Base quality data are lacking; no much larger clone is found one base away. The sequence joins TRBV10-2 to TRBJ1-1, with the D segment identity uncertain. Sequencing was done on a sample of PBMCs. The TCR was taken from a man aged 35 to 55 in good health and CMV-seropositive. The CDR3 has the sequence CASQIQRVNTEAFF. In nucleotides, the sequence is TGCGCCAGCCAAATTCAGAGGGTGAACACTGAAGCTTTCTTT.